This TCR beta chain is drawn from a study of memory CD4+ T cells and cytomegalovirus serostatus. Notes on this clone: Its antigen is currently unknown.

As handled by the study authors: Out-of-frame sequences were removed, leaving 2 million or so distinct TCRbeta sequences. Sequencing was performed with immunoSEQ multiplex PCR; in TCRdb, only in-frame clones are kept and a portion is missing. V, J and clone size were drawn from that table, and D and trimming were deduced from the DNA. The sample carries 64,000 or so clones, 77% recorded once. This CDR3 spans 16 amino acids. Germline loops: CDR1 SGHRS, CDR2 YFSETQ. V dropped 4 bases and J dropped 5; count of bases not matched to a gene: 9. Single viable CD3+CD4+CD8-CD45RO+ cells were sorted as the memory CD4+ T cells. Donors' CMV status reflects serum IgG against pp150, pp28, p38, p52. Positive selection with CD4 microbeads enriched total CD4+ T cells. Study-wide findings and caveats: CD4+ memory repertoires contained about 40% of the 164 reported CMV TCRbeta sequences.

The V gene is TRBV5-1, the J gene TRBJ2-5, with TRBD2 matching over 12 bases. Sequencing was done on a sample of memory CD4+ T cells from blood. This TCR was recovered from an adult in good health and CMV-seronegative. The CDR3 reads CASSQASGGATETQYF. The CDR3, as DNA: TGCGCCAGCAGCCAAGCTAGCGGGGGGGCCACGGAGACCCAGTACTTC.